The next 22 T cell receptor beta chains were all read from a single sample in a study of blood T cell repertoires in COVID-19. The method was immunoSEQ multiplex PCR; TCRdb's version includes in-frame clones alone and lacks a portion of them. The table includes roughly 200,000 clones, roughly 90% detected once. Sequenced input: PBMCs or T cells enriched from blood (not recorded which). The receptors shown here come from a woman in her forties or fifties in a cohort exposed to, infected with or recovered from COVID-19 (not recorded which).

This chain connects TRBV13 to TRBJ1-2; D unresolved. V lost 5 bases and J 4 bases, leaving 17 bases between the germline ends. This CDR3 has 15 amino acids. The germline gives CDR1 PRHDT, CDR2 FYEKMQ (reference sequence). The CDR3 here is CASSPAGEFPYGYTF. Here the CDR3 DNA reads TGTGCCAGCAGCCCTGCCGGGGAATTCCCCTATGGCTACACCTTC. The entire variable domain, with the rest obtained from reference TRBV13 and TRBJ1-2, is as follows: AAGVIQSPRHLIKEKRETATLKCYPIPRHDTVYWYQQGPGQDPQFLISFYEKMQSDKGSIPDRFSAQQFSDYHSELNMSSLELGDSALYFCASSPAGEFPYGYTFGSGTRLTVV.

The chain carries TRBV29-1 and TRBJ1-2, with D hard to call. Germline V CDR1 and CDR2: SQVTM, ANQGSEA. The V end was cut by 6 bases, the J end by 4 bases, with 18 bases between. The CDR3 spans 14 residues. This CDR3 is CSVPIEGGRYGYTF. The CDR3 DNA follows: TGCAGCGTCCCGATCGAGGGAGGTCGCTATGGCTACACCTTC.

The V and J genes are TRBV5-3 and TRBJ1-3; D is ambiguous. TRBV5-3 is recorded as an ORF, its role being uncertain. The CDR3 is 15 residues long. V was shortened by 0 bases and J by 4 bases, with 11 bases between the two germline ends. The CDR3 loop is CARSLVEITGNTIYF. The CDR3 nucleotides read TGTGCCAGAAGCTTGGTGGAGATTACGGGAAACACCATATATTTT.

In this sample, this clone turned up once. The chain carries TRBV6-5 and TRBJ1-6; weak D call: TRBD1 (5 bases). Germline CDR1 reads MNHEY; CDR2 reads SVGAGI. The CDR3 is 16 amino acids. V lost 0 bases and J lost 10, with 16 bases in between. The CDR3 DNA is TGTGCCAGCAGTTACTCTTCCATGGGGGGAAGCTCACCCCTCCACTTT. Its translation is CASSYSSMGGSSPLHF.

V is TRBV10-3 and J is TRBJ2-2; perhaps TRBD2 as D (5 bases). Germline V gives CDR1 ENHRY, CDR2 SYGVKD. CDR3 length: 13 amino acids. V lost 4 bases to trimming and J lost 3 bases, with 6 bases between them. The CDR3 sequence is CAISAGDTGELFF. The CDR3 DNA reads as TGTGCCATCAGTGCCGGGGACACCGGGGAGCTGTTTTTT.

The rearrangement joins TRBV6-1 to TRBJ2-3; 9 bases map to TRBD1. This CDR3 is built from 15 residues. The trim removed 3 bases at V and 5 bases at J, leaving 6 bases unmatched. Germline V CDR1 and CDR2: MNHNS, SASEGT. In nucleotides, the CDR3 is TGTGCCAGCAGTGACCGGGACAGGGTGATAGATACGCAGTATTTT. It encodes CASSDRDRVIDTQYF.

The V gene is TRBV18, the J gene TRBJ2-7, with D possibly matching TRBD1 (5 bases). Per germline, CDR1 KGHSH and CDR2 LQKENI. This CDR3 is 13 amino acids long. Trimming took off 2 bases at V and 4 bases at J, with 9 bases between the two ends. CDR3 region: CASSPGASYEQYF. Here the CDR3 DNA reads TGTGCCAGCTCACCAGGGGCCTCTTACGAGCAGTACTTC.

The chain joins TRBV9 to TRBJ1-5; 7 nucleotides line up with TRBD1. This CDR3 is 14 amino acids long. The ends lost 1 base at V and 11 bases at J; junction bases unmatched: 9. CDR1 and CDR2 from the germline V gene are SGDLS and YYNGEE. CDR3 residues: CASSVTDKTGSQHF. CDR3 DNA: TGTGCCAGCAGCGTAACGGATAAGACAGGGTCCCAGCATTTT.

There are a few counts of this clone. The gene calls are TRBV18 and TRBJ2-7; possibly TRBD1 for D (6 bases). The CDR3 is made up of 13 amino acids. Germline V gene data show CDR1 as KGHSH and CDR2 as LQKENI. The germline V and J ends were trimmed by 3 bases and 7 bases, with 13 bases remaining between them. Here the CDR3 reads CASSPPGAREQYF. In DNA form, the CDR3 reads TGTGCCAGCTCACCTCCAGGGGCCAGGGAGCAGTACTTC.

The chain employs TRBV7-9 and TRBJ1-6; TRBD1 matches at 8 bases. Germline CDR1 SEHNR, CDR2 FQNEAQ (reference sequence). The junction had 5 bases not matched to a gene; V was cut back by 4 bases and J by 9 bases. CDR3 length: 14 residues. The CDR3 nucleotides are TGTGCCAGCAGCTCGACAGGGGACGGTTCACCCCTCCACTTT. Translating gives CASSSTGDGSPLHF.

DNA for the CDR3: TGTGCCAGCAAGAACGGTAACACCGGGGAGCTGTTTTTT. Residues: CASKNGNTGELFF. V and J are TRBV6-4 and TRBJ2-2; D remains unclear. The CDR3 totals 13 residues. Germline CDR1 reads MRHNA; CDR2 reads SNTAGT. The ends were cut back, 7 bases at V and 2 bases at J, with 8 bases in the middle.

The chain employs TRBV3-1 (or the pseudogene TRBV3-2) and TRBJ2-2; TRBD1 is a possible D gene (6 bases). CDR1 LGHDT and CDR2 YNNKEL come from the germline V gene (reference sequence). The CDR3 runs 15 residues. Trimming shortened V by 4 bases and J by 5 bases, and 14 bases separated the two germline ends. The CDR3 coding sequence is TGTGCCAGCAGCCCAGCCAGGGGCCGGACCGGGGAGCTGTTTTTT. Translated, it gives CASSPARGRTGELFF.

This rearrangement joins TRBV6-5 to TRBJ2-1; tentatively, D is TRBD1 (5 bases). The germline V gene encodes CDR1 MNHEY and CDR2 SVGAGI. Trimming pared 8 bases from V and 8 bases from J, leaving 10 bases between. The CDR3 spans 11 residues. The CDR3 DNA sequence: TGTGCCAGCGCCAGGGTGTATGAGCAGTTCTTC. Protein: CASARVYEQFF.

The chain links TRBV19 to TRBJ1-5, with D possibly TRBD1 on 5 matching bases. Germline values: CDR1 LNHDA, CDR2 SQIVND (reference sequence). CDR3 length: 19 residues. V dropped 6 bases and J dropped 2 bases, with 26 bases sitting between them. CDR3 in amino acids: CASSAPAGGTMVGNQPQHF. The CDR3 DNA reads as TGTGCCAGTAGCGCCCCTGCGGGGGGGACGATGGTGGGCAATCAGCCCCAGCATTTT.

The rearrangement joins TRBV3-1 (or the pseudogene TRBV3-2) to TRBJ1-6, with TRBD1 identical over 8 bases. V lost 1 base, J lost 7 bases, and 9 bases stayed unmatched. Germline assignment: CDR1 LGHDT and CDR2 YNNKEL (reference sequence). The CDR3 length is 17 residues. The CDR3 reads CASSQVLTGAGNSPLHF. The CDR3 DNA reads as TGTGCCAGCAGCCAAGTTTTGACAGGGGCTGGGAATTCACCCCTCCACTTT.

This chain connects TRBV7-9 to TRBJ2-4; D is possibly TRBD2 (6 bases). Germline CDR1 SEHNR, CDR2 FQNEAQ (reference sequence). This CDR3 is 14 amino acids long. Between the trimmed V and J ends, which lost 1 base and 8 bases, there was a span of 12 bases. CDR3 sequence reads: CASSLGAGGDIQYF. For the CDR3, the DNA is TGTGCCAGCAGCTTAGGCGCAGGCGGGGACATTCAGTACTTC.

The sample holds a few counts of this clone. J is TRBJ1-2 and V is TRBV3-1 (or the pseudogene TRBV3-2); D may be TRBD1 (6 bases). Between the trimmed V and J ends, which lost 5 bases and 4 bases, there was a span of 26 bases. The length of the CDR3 is 18 residues. Germline-derived CDR1 and CDR2 are LGHDT and YNNKEL (reference sequence). This chain's CDR3 is CASSLHRNTAGGSYGYTF. CDR3 coding DNA: TGTGCCAGCAGCTTACATCGAAATACGGCGGGGGGCAGCTATGGCTACACCTTC.

This sequence joins TRBV18 and TRBJ1-3; TRBD1 agrees at 7 bases. The V and J ends lost 4 bases and 3 bases, in that order; junction bases with no gene match: 6. This CDR3 spans 15 amino acids. Per the germline V gene, CDR1 is KGHSH and CDR2 is LQKENI. CDR3 nucleotides: TGTGCCAGCTCACAGGGACAGCCTAATGGAAACACCATATATTTT. It encodes CASSQGQPNGNTIYF. The whole variable domain, remainder taken from reference TRBV18 and TRBJ1-3, is NAGVMQNPRHLVRRRGQEARLRCSPMKGHSHVYWYRQLPEEGLKFMVYLQKENIIDESGMPKERFSAEFPKEGPSILRIQQVVRGDSAAYFCASSQGQPNGNTIYFGEGSWLTVV.

The sample holds one count of this clone. This chain links TRBV29-1 with TRBJ2-7; tentative D call: TRBD2 (6 bases). This CDR3 is 12 amino acids long. Trimming pared 8 bases from V and 3 bases from J, leaving 14 bases between. The germline V gene has CDR1 SQVTM and CDR2 ANQGSEA. CDR3 in DNA: TGCAGCCTGGACTACTCCTACTACGAGCAGTACTTC. Protein sequence: CSLDYSYYEQYF.

CDR3 bases: TGCGCCAGCAGACCGTTAGCGGGGGGCGACTACGAGCAGTACTTC. This translates into CASRPLAGGDYEQYF. This chain uses TRBV5-1 with TRBJ2-7; 10 nucleotides align to TRBD2. Trimming removed 5 bases from V and 3 bases from J; junction bases left unmatched: 8. Per germline, CDR1 SGHRS and CDR2 YFSETQ. The CDR3 spans 15 residues.

V and J are TRBV10-1 and TRBJ2-3; D is unresolved. The V and J ends lost 4 bases and 9 bases respectively, with 17 bases between them. The germline V gene encodes CDR1 WNHNN and CDR2 SYGVQD (reference sequence). The CDR3 sequence is 14 residues long. DNA of the CDR3: TGCGCCAGCAGTGTTGGAGCGACGGGTCAAACGCAGTATTTT. Its translation: CASSVGATGQTQYF.

The CDR3 bases are TGTGCCAGCAGCCAGATAGGCACTAACGCTAACTATGGCTACACCTTC. Amino acid sequence: CASSQIGTNANYGYTF. The J gene is TRBJ1-2, the V gene TRBV5-5; D unresolved. The germline CDR1 and CDR2 sequences are SGHKS and YYEKEE (reference sequence). This CDR3 comprises 16 residues. Trimming removed 4 bases from V and 0 bases from J, with 16 bases in between.